Listed here are 30 T cell receptor beta chains from one sample, sequenced in a study of T cells in Graves' hyperthyroidism and ophthalmopathy. RNA transcripts served as the template for amplifying TCR beta CDR3 regions. In the first-round RT-PCR of the TCR CDR3, the HTBI primer set was used. TCRdb redid the calling of the multiplex PCR reads with MiXCR, one entry per CDR3 protein. This sample carries about 590,000 distinct CDR3 sequences, less than 20% of them seen once, and the ten largest clones take 7.3%. Sequenced input: blood. These TCRs come from a woman aged 30 to 39 with Graves' hyperthyroidism.

This chain connects TRBV29-1 to TRBJ1-2, with D possibly matching TRBD1 (5 bases). CDR3 size: 11 residues. In germline, CDR1 is SQVTM, CDR2 ANQGSEA. Between the trimmed V and J ends, which lost 4 bases and 9 bases, there was a span of 12 bases. CDR3 protein: CSVGDGGSYTF. CDR3 nucleotide sequence: TGCAGCGTTGGGGACGGAGGCAGCTACACCTTC.

The chain has TRBV20-1 and TRBJ2-1; TRBD1 is a possible D gene (6 bases). V was shortened by 0 bases and J by 4 bases, with 19 bases between the two germline ends. The germline V gene has CDR1 DFQATT and CDR2 SNEGSKA (reference sequence). The CDR3 is 17 amino acids. As DNA, the CDR3 is TGCAGTGCTAGAGAGACTGGGGGCCTAGCCATTTACAATGAGCAGTTCTTC. Translating it yields CSARETGGLAIYNEQFF.

Many counts were recorded for this clonotype. This sequence joins TRBV2 and TRBJ2-5; the match to TRBD2 covers 8 bases. CDR3 size: 15 residues. V shed 3 bases, J shed 3 bases, and the junction held 6 bases outside the gene matches. Germline CDR1 and CDR2: SNHLY and FYNNEI. The CDR3 loop is CASSEGIAGKETQYF. DNA of the CDR3: TGTGCCAGCAGTGAGGGGATAGCGGGAAAAGAGACCCAGTACTTC.

The table lists this clonotype with a few counts. A junction end diverges from the germline sequence, so it may reflect a read error. This chain joins TRBV18 and TRBJ2-7; TRBD2 matches 11 bases. In germline, CDR1 is KGHSH, CDR2 LQKENI. The CDR3 sequence is 16 residues long. CDR3 sequence (DNA): TGTGCCAGCTCTCCACCGACTAGCGGGGATCCTCAGGAGCAGTACTTC. Encoded protein: CASSPPTSGDPQEQYF.

The chain carries TRBV19 and TRBJ1-1, with TRBD1 identical over 9 bases. Per the germline V gene, CDR1 is LNHDA and CDR2 is SQIVND (reference sequence). The length of the CDR3 is 15 residues. The V segment lost 6 bases and the J segment 1 base; nucleotides outside the gene matches: 6. The CDR3 bases are TGTGCCAGTAGATTCCGGACAGGGGCGAACACTGAAGCTTTCTTT. Protein sequence: CASRFRTGANTEAFF.

This clonotype has a count of ten or more. The chain links TRBV6-1 to TRBJ2-7, with D possibly being TRBD1 or TRBD2 (5 bases each). Germline lookup yields CDR1 MNHNS and CDR2 SASEGT. V was shortened by 5 bases and J by 2 bases, with 10 bases between the two germline ends. The length of the CDR3 is 13 residues. This CDR3 is CASSRDPTYEQYF. CDR3 DNA: TGTGCCAGCAGTCGGGACCCAACCTACGAGCAGTACTTC.

This clonotype has more than one count but fewer than ten. The rearrangement joins TRBV6-2 or TRBV6-3 to TRBJ2-1, with D hard to call. Germline V gene lookup returns CDR1 MNHEY and CDR2 SVGEGT. Trimming cost V 6 bases and J 0 bases, with 15 bases left between them. CDR3 size: 16 residues. The CDR3 nucleotides read TGTGCCAGCAGCCTCCCATCTATGAGCTCCTACAATGAGCAGTTCTTC. Encoded protein: CASSLPSMSSYNEQFF.

This clonotype was observed many times. The rearrangement joins TRBV7-2 to TRBJ2-1; 10 nucleotides agree with TRBD2. The germline V gene encodes CDR1 SGHTA and CDR2 FQGNSA. This CDR3 comprises 14 residues. The J segment lost 5 bases and the V segment lost 4 bases, leaving 2 bases of the junction unmatched. The CDR3 loop is CASSWGTSDNEQFF. The CDR3 nucleotides read TGTGCCAGCAGCTGGGGGACTAGCGACAATGAGCAGTTCTTC.

In its sample, this clonotype was seen many times. This chain links TRBV28 with TRBJ1-2, with TRBD1 matching 7 bases. This CDR3 is built from 14 residues. CDR1 is MDHEN, CDR2 SYDVKM, per germline. Trimming at V came to 6 bases and at J to 2 bases, leaving 6 bases not matched to a gene. As DNA, the CDR3 is TGTGCCAGCAGCCCCGGGACAGCAAACTATGGCTACACCTTC. Its translation is CASSPGTANYGYTF.

This chain links TRBV6-6 with TRBJ1-4; D gene unclear. Germline V gene sequence: CDR1 MNHNY, CDR2 SVGAGI (reference sequence). The V end lost 1 base, the J end lost 6 bases, and 9 bases lay between the germline ends. CDR3 size: 14 residues. The CDR3 is CASSYLQWDEKLFF. The CDR3, as DNA: TGTGCCAGCAGTTACTTACAGTGGGATGAAAAACTGTTTTTT.

This clonotype was seen more than once but under ten times. The chain is built from TRBV3-1 and TRBJ1-1; D is possibly TRBD1 (5 bases). V lost 1 base, J lost 1 base, and 19 bases lay in between. This CDR3 is 18 amino acids long. The germline V gene has CDR1 LGHDT and CDR2 YNNKEL (reference sequence). The CDR3 protein is CASSQGLDRGRQNTEAFF. CDR3 in DNA: TGTGCCAGCAGCCAAGGTTTGGACCGGGGGAGACAGAACACTGAAGCTTTCTTT. The full variable domain, with the rest looked up from reference TRBV3-1 and TRBJ1-1, is DTAVSQTPKYLVTQMGNDKSIKCEQNLGHDTMYWYKQDSKKFLKIMFSYNNKELIINETVPNRFSPKSPDKAHLNLHINSLELGDSAVYFCASSQGLDRGRQNTEAFFGQGTRLTVV.

This clonotype was counted between two and nine times. V gene TRBV5-1 combines with J gene TRBJ1-3, with a weak D call TRBD1 (6 bases). CDR3 length equals 14 residues. Looked up from germline, CDR1 is SGHRS and CDR2 is YFSETQ. V was trimmed by 4 bases and J by 7 bases, leaving 15 bases between them. DNA for the CDR3: TGCGCCAGCAGCGAAGCGGAGGGGGGGAACACCATATATTTT. The encoded protein is CASSEAEGGNTIYF.

This clonotype came up many times. This chain connects TRBV20-1 to TRBJ2-7, with 7 nucleotides matching TRBD1. CDR3 length: 14 residues. Germline loops: CDR1 DFQATT, CDR2 SNEGSKA (reference sequence). Unmatched junction bases numbered 13, after V lost 6 bases and J lost 5 bases. The CDR3 sequence: CSATHRGSFDEQYF. CDR3 bases: TGCAGTGCCACCCACAGGGGTTCGTTCGACGAGCAGTACTTC.

In this sample, this clonotype turned up many times. The V and J genes are TRBV28 and TRBJ2-3; 7 nucleotides align to TRBD2. The germline V gene encodes CDR1 MDHEN and CDR2 SYDVKM. The ends lost 4 bases at V and 1 base at J; junction bases unmatched: 11. The CDR3 length is 17 residues. The CDR3 nucleotides read TGTGCCAGCAGTTCGGCCCGCGGGGGATGGGGCACAGATACGCAGTATTTT. It yields the protein CASSSARGGWGTDTQYF.

The V call is TRBV9, the J call TRBJ2-2; D is undetermined. This CDR3 region has 15 residues. In germline, CDR1 is SGDLS, CDR2 YYNGEE. Trimming pared 4 bases from V and 1 base from J, leaving 11 bases between. CDR3 loop: CASSSQQLNTGELFF. CDR3 bases: TGTGCCAGCAGCTCACAGCAACTGAACACCGGGGAGCTGTTTTTT.

The table lists this clonotype with a few counts. The chain is built from TRBV29-1 and TRBJ2-3; TRBD2 agrees at 8 bases. This CDR3 has 14 residues. Germline CDR1 and CDR2: SQVTM and ANQGSEA. Trimming removed 6 bases from V and 1 base from J; junction bases left unmatched: 6. DNA of the CDR3: TGCAGCGTCGACGGACTAGCAGGCACAGATACGCAGTATTTT. Encoded protein: CSVDGLAGTDTQYF.

This clonotype was observed many times. The chain carries TRBV20-1 and TRBJ2-2, with 7 bases aligning to TRBD2. Trimming cost V 6 bases and J 6 bases; bases outside gene matches: 7. The CDR3 loop spans 13 amino acids. CDR1 is DFQATT and CDR2 is SNEGSKA in the germline V gene (reference sequence). CDR3 loop: CSAPTSVPGELFF. The CDR3, as DNA: TGCAGTGCCCCTACTAGCGTCCCCGGGGAGCTGTTTTTT.

The J gene is TRBJ2-1, the V gene TRBV5-1; tentatively, D is TRBD2 (5 bases). V shed 4 bases and J shed 2 bases, with 16 bases lying between them. Per the germline V gene, CDR1 is SGHRS and CDR2 is YFSETQ. This CDR3 spans 16 amino acids. The CDR3 coding sequence is TGCGCCAGCAGCCTATACGGGGTCCAGGCCTACAATGAGCAGTTCTTC. Its translation: CASSLYGVQAYNEQFF.

This clonotype was detected ten times or more. The V call is TRBV20-1, the J call TRBJ2-7, with 9 bases aligning to TRBD2. Losses at the gene ends were 0 bases for V and 3 bases for J; bases not matched to a gene: 9. Germline V CDR1 and CDR2: DFQATT, SNEGSKA (reference sequence). This CDR3 is built from 16 residues. In nucleotides, the CDR3 is TGCAGTGCTAGAGATGGGGCGGGAGGGCCTTACTACGAGCAGTACTTC. As protein: CSARDGAGGPYYEQYF.

This clonotype came up many times. The genes are TRBV28 and TRBJ2-1; 9 nucleotides match TRBD2. The V segment lost 4 bases and the J segment 7 bases; nucleotides outside the gene matches: 14. CDR3 size: 17 residues. Per the germline V gene, CDR1 is MDHEN and CDR2 is SYDVKM. This CDR3 reads CASSSLRAAGGANEQFF. Here the CDR3 DNA reads TGTGCCAGCAGTTCCCTGAGGGCTGCGGGAGGGGCTAATGAGCAGTTCTTC. The whole variable domain, filled in from reference TRBV28 and TRBJ2-1, reads DVKVTQSSRYLVKRTGEKVFLECVQDMDHENMFWYRQDPGLGLRLIYFSYDVKMKEKGDIPEGYSVSREKKERFSLILESASTNQTSMYLCASSSLRAAGGANEQFFGPGTRLTVL.

The sample holds a few counts of this clonotype. CDR3 DNA: TGTGCCCGCGCCCGGACAGGATGGGACCCTGGGGTCTACGAGCAGTACTTC. Its protein product is CARARTGWDPGVYEQYF. The V gene is TRBV14, the J gene TRBJ2-7, with 7 positions matching TRBD1. With V trimmed by 11 bases and J by 3 bases, 22 bases remained unmatched. Germline V gene lookup returns CDR1 SGHDN and CDR2 FVKESK. This CDR3 comprises 17 residues.

The table lists this clonotype with a few counts. V is TRBV27 and J is TRBJ1-6; TRBD1 matches 10 bases. CDR1 is MNHEY, CDR2 SMNVEV, per germline (reference sequence). V lost 7 bases and J lost 10; bases outside the gene matches: 7. CDR3 length: 14 amino acids. CDR3 sequence reads: CASTPGTGASPLHF. Written as DNA, the CDR3 is TGTGCCAGCACCCCCGGGACAGGGGCATCACCCCTCCACTTT.

This clonotype was detected ten times or more. This chain connects TRBV20-1 to TRBJ2-1, with D tentatively TRBD2 (5 bases). V lost 3 bases and J lost 6, with 9 bases in between. Per the germline V gene, CDR1 is DFQATT and CDR2 is SNEGSKA (reference sequence). CDR3 length: 12 amino acids. CDR3 coding DNA: TGCAGTGCTAGCCGGGATCTCAATGAGCAGTTCTTC. Residues: CSASRDLNEQFF.

This clonotype was observed at least ten times. This chain joins TRBV30 and TRBJ2-3; D possibly corresponds to TRBD1 (6 bases). Germline CDR1 reads GTSNPN; CDR2 reads SVGIG (reference sequence). Deletions cut 1 base from V and 0 bases from J, with 11 bases between. CDR3 length equals 15 residues. The CDR3 DNA reads TGTGCCTGGAGTGATTCGGGACACAGCACAGATACGCAGTATTTT. Amino acid sequence: CAWSDSGHSTDTQYF. The whole variable domain, remainder taken from reference TRBV30 and TRBJ2-3, is SQTIHQWPATLVQPVGSPLSLECTVEGTSNPNLYWYRQAAGRGLQLLFYSVGIGQISSEVPQNLSASRPQDRQFILSSKKLLLSDSGFYLCAWSDSGHSTDTQYFGPGTRLTVL.

Comments on this clonotype: A much larger clone is a single base away; this may be a read error. The chain has TRBV2 and TRBJ2-2, with a weak D call TRBD1 (5 bases). The germline CDR1 and CDR2 sequences are SNHLY and FYNNEI. V was shortened by 1 base and J by 5 bases, with 11 bases between the two germline ends. This CDR3 spans 15 amino acids. This chain's CDR3 is CASSEGQGVTGELFF. DNA of the CDR3: TGTGCCAGCAGTGAAGGCCAGGGTGTAACCGGGGAGCTGTTTTTT.

As for this clonotype: Sequence at one end of the junction differs from germline and may be a read error. The chain couples TRBV4-1 to TRBJ2-4, with TRBD1 matching 10 bases. This CDR3 contains 17 residues. Germline assignment: CDR1 MGHRA and CDR2 YSYEKL. In nucleotides, the CDR3 is TGCGCCAGCAGCGAAGACAGGGGGCCCGGAGATGCTGACATTCAGTACTTC. Protein: CASSEDRGPGDADIQYF.

The genes are TRBV2 and TRBJ2-5; 7 nucleotides match TRBD1. Germline V gene sequence: CDR1 SNHLY, CDR2 FYNNEI. Unmatched junction bases numbered 5, after V lost 6 bases and J lost 4 bases. The CDR3 sequence is 13 residues long. CDR3 bases: TGTGCCAGCAGGTCCGGGACAGCAGAGACCCAGTACTTC. It specifies CASRSGTAETQYF.

This clonotype was counted ten times or more. The CDR3 DNA is TGTGCCAGCAGTACAGAGGGACTAGCGGTCACCGGGGAGCTGTTTTTT. Its protein is CASSTEGLAVTGELFF. The rearrangement uses TRBV6-1 and TRBJ2-2, with 11 bases that match TRBD2. J was trimmed by 4 bases and V by 5 bases; bases with no gene match: 6. From germline, CDR1 is MNHNS and CDR2 SASEGT. The CDR3 has 16 amino acids.

In this sample, this clonotype turned up many times. CDR3 loop: CASSLRRNSSYEQYF. CDR3 DNA sequence: TGTGCCAGCAGTTTGCGGCGGAATAGCTCCTACGAGCAGTACTTC. The J gene is TRBJ2-7, the V gene TRBV12-3 or TRBV12-4, with D unresolved. The V gene lost 3 bases and the J gene lost 0 bases, with 12 bases spanning the gap. This CDR3 is built from 15 residues.

This clonotype occurred many times. The V and J genes are TRBV27 and TRBJ2-1; D not resolved. Trimming left V 2 bases short and J 5 bases short, with 7 bases between. The germline V gene has CDR1 MNHEY and CDR2 SMNVEV (reference sequence). The CDR3 has 13 residues. The CDR3 loop is CASSLRPHNEQFF. Written as DNA, the CDR3 is TGTGCCAGCAGTTTACGTCCCCACAATGAGCAGTTCTTC.